Following are 18 T cell receptor beta chains from one sample sequenced in a study of T-cell memory formation after mild COVID-19. TCRdb reanalysed the 5' RACE reads using MiXCR and keeps one entry per CDR3 protein. The repertoire consists of some 190,000 distinct CDR3 sequences, with around 16% occurring once and the leading ten covering 2.4%. Source material: PBMCs or a T cell subset sorted from them (not recorded which). The receptors originated from an adult woman who had mild COVID-19 (a few samples of this study predate the infection). Cell type and time point are not known.

J is TRBJ1-1 and V is TRBV5-1; D is undetermined. Germline loops: CDR1 SGHRS, CDR2 YFSETQ. CDR3 length: 14 amino acids. V lost 2 bases and J 1 base, leaving 9 bases between the germline ends. CDR3 coding DNA: TGCGCCAGCAGCTTATGGGTCCAGAACACTGAAGCTTTCTTT. Protein: CASSLWVQNTEAFF. The whole variable domain, filled in from reference TRBV5-1 and TRBJ1-1, reads KAGVTQTPRYLIKTRGQQVTLSCSPISGHRSVSWYQQTPGQGLQFLFEYFSETQRNKGNFPGRFSGRQFSNSRSEMNVSTLELGDSALYLCASSLWVQNTEAFFGQGTRLTVV.

The chain has TRBV5-1 and TRBJ2-1; 9 bases are shared with TRBD2. J gave up 6 bases and V 9 bases, and 10 bases lay outside the gene matches. Germline V lookup: CDR1 SGHRS, CDR2 YFSETQ. The CDR3 runs 14 residues. CDR3 sequence: CATGPGLAPNEQFF. CDR3 DNA sequence: TGCGCCACCGGCCCGGGACTAGCCCCCAATGAGCAGTTCTTC.

The V call is TRBV6-2 or TRBV6-3, the J call TRBJ1-5, with D tentatively TRBD1 (5 bases). V was cut by 7 bases and J by 2 bases, with 9 bases left in between. Germline lookup yields CDR1 MNHEY and CDR2 SVGEGT. This CDR3 contains 13 residues. Here the CDR3 reads CASTKTGNQPQHF. CDR3 DNA: TGTGCCAGCACTAAGACAGGCAATCAGCCCCAGCATTTT.

Ten or more counts support this clonotype. The chain couples TRBV5-1 to TRBJ2-5; D is unclear. V dropped 8 bases and J dropped 5 bases, with 10 bases sitting between them. Germline V gene lookup returns CDR1 SGHRS and CDR2 YFSETQ. The length of the CDR3 is 11 residues. CDR3 loop: CARTATETQYF. For the CDR3, the DNA is TGCGCCAGGACGGCCACGGAGACCCAGTACTTC.

The CDR3: CASSLDRGPAKNIQYF. The CDR3 bases are TGTGCCAGCAGCCTTGACAGGGGGCCAGCCAAAAACATTCAGTACTTC. The rearrangement joins TRBV3-1 to TRBJ2-4, with TRBD1 identical over 10 bases. CDR3 size: 16 residues. Unmatched junction bases numbered 3, after V lost 4 bases and J lost 0 bases. Germline V gene sequence: CDR1 LGHDT, CDR2 YNNKEL (reference sequence).

The chain is built from TRBV5-1 and TRBJ2-3; D is tentatively TRBD1 or TRBD2 (5 bases each). V was clipped by 2 bases and J by 0 bases, with 7 bases between them. CDR3 length equals 14 residues. Germline CDR1 is SGHRS and CDR2 is YFSETQ. The DNA for the CDR3 is TGCGCCAGCAGCTTTCGGGACAGCACAGATACGCAGTATTTT. It translates to CASSFRDSTDTQYF.

The J gene is TRBJ2-3, the V gene TRBV20-1, with D maybe TRBD1 (5 bases). The CDR3 contains 14 residues. V lost 6 bases, J lost 6 bases, and 19 bases lay in between. CDR1 and CDR2 from the germline V gene are DFQATT and SNEGSKA (reference sequence). In nucleotides, the CDR3 is TGCAGTGCCCGACCGGGTGCGCACAGGGATACGCAGTATTTT. It translates to CSARPGAHRDTQYF.

This clonotype was seen a handful of times. The V gene is TRBV2, the J gene TRBJ2-2, with unresolved D. Germline loops: CDR1 SNHLY, CDR2 FYNNEI. This CDR3 is built from 13 residues. Deletions cut 7 bases from V and 5 bases from J, with 11 bases between. The CDR3 loop is CASKVGLTGELFF. The CDR3 DNA sequence: TGTGCCAGCAAGGTCGGCCTAACCGGGGAGCTGTTTTTT.

There are a few counts of this clonotype. The V call is TRBV7-2, the J call TRBJ2-7; D ambiguous. The CDR3 runs 14 residues. The V gene's germline CDR1 is SGHTA and CDR2 FQGNSA. The V end was cut by 1 base, the J end by 7 bases, with 14 bases between. The CDR3 loop is CASSLVAFQKEQYF. The CDR3 coding sequence is TGTGCCAGCAGCTTAGTTGCGTTCCAGAAAGAGCAGTACTTC.

This clonotype was recorded many times. This sequence joins TRBV24-1 and TRBJ2-3; tentatively, D is TRBD2 (5 bases). Trimming took 4 bases from V and 0 from J, leaving 13 bases between them. Germline CDR1 reads KGHDR; CDR2 reads SFDVKD. This CDR3 is 16 amino acids long. This chain's CDR3 is CATSDQSRTSTDTQYF. The CDR3 DNA is TGTGCCACCAGTGACCAATCGAGGACTAGCACAGATACGCAGTATTTT.

This clonotype was picked up a small number of times. V is TRBV14 and J is TRBJ1-2; no definite D call. Trimming cost V 1 base and J 3 bases, with 6 bases left between them. There are 13 residues in the CDR3. CDR1 is SGHDN, CDR2 FVKESK, per germline. The CDR3, as DNA: TGTGCCAGCAGCCAAGTTTTGCACTATGGCTACACCTTC. Translating gives CASSQVLHYGYTF.

The chain has TRBV24-1 and TRBJ1-5; D is ambiguous. The germline V gene has CDR1 KGHDR and CDR2 SFDVKD. Trimming left V 4 bases short and J 2 bases short, with 11 bases between. The CDR3 runs 15 residues. The CDR3 loop reads CATSESKKGNQPQHF. CDR3 DNA sequence: TGTGCCACCAGTGAATCCAAGAAAGGCAATCAGCCCCAGCATTTT.

The V call is TRBV3-1, the J call TRBJ1-6; D might be TRBD1 (6 bases). V was clipped by 1 base and J by 9 bases, with 16 bases between them. There are 16 residues in the CDR3. The germline V gene has CDR1 LGHDT and CDR2 YNNKEL (reference sequence). CDR3 residues: CASSQGRTGTLSPLHF. The CDR3 coding sequence is TGTGCCAGCAGCCAAGGCCGAACAGGGACGCTTTCACCCCTCCACTTT. The variable domain in full, completed from reference TRBV3-1 and TRBJ1-6, reads DTAVSQTPKYLVTQMGNDKSIKCEQNLGHDTMYWYKQDSKKFLKIMFSYNNKELIINETVPNRFSPKSPDKAHLNLHINSLELGDSAVYFCASSQGRTGTLSPLHFGNGTRLTVT.

V usage is TRBV7-9 and J usage is TRBJ1-1, with unresolved D. Trimming took off 3 bases at V and 4 bases at J, with 18 bases between the two ends. Looked up from germline, CDR1 is SEHNR and CDR2 is FQNEAQ (reference sequence). This CDR3 is 16 amino acids long. CDR3 coding DNA: TGTGCCAGCAGCTTTGACTCGCGGGGTTCGGGCACTGAAGCTTTCTTT. It translates to CASSFDSRGSGTEAFF. The complete variable domain, with remaining parts taken from reference TRBV7-9 and TRBJ1-1, reads DTGVSQNPRHKITKRGQNVTFRCDPISEHNRLYWYRQTLGQGPEFLTYFQNEAQLEKSRLLSDRFSAERPKGSFSTLEIQRTEQGDSAMYLCASSFDSRGSGTEAFFGQGTRLTVV.

This clonotype was found a few times. The chain combines TRBV4-2 with TRBJ1-2; 8 nucleotides agree with TRBD1. CDR1 is LGHNA and CDR2 is YNFKEQ in the germline V gene. The CDR3 has 17 amino acids. V lost 0 bases, J lost 8 bases, and 14 bases stayed unmatched. The CDR3 bases are TGTGCCAGCAGCCAAGAGCGCGGACGACAGGGGAGGCAGGGCTACACCTTC. Translated, it gives CASSQERGRQGRQGYTF.

This clonotype was observed a few times. V usage is TRBV9 and J usage is TRBJ1-1; 8 bases match TRBD1. This CDR3 has 16 amino acids. Trimming took 3 bases from V and 5 from J; bases not matched to a gene: 12. Germline loops: CDR1 SGDLS, CDR2 YYNGEE. CDR3 in amino acids: CASSADAQGGVTEAFF. In DNA, the CDR3 is TGTGCCAGCAGCGCCGACGCACAGGGGGGGGTGACTGAAGCTTTCTTT.

This clonotype has more than one count but fewer than ten. V is TRBV5-5 and J is TRBJ1-6, with TRBD1 as a possible D gene (5 bases). Germline CDR1 and CDR2: SGHKS and YYEKEE (reference sequence). This CDR3 region has 15 residues. V dropped 0 bases and J dropped 7 bases, with 11 bases sitting between them. CDR3 sequence (DNA): TGTGCCAGCAGCTTGGCCCGGACAACCAATTCACCCCTCCACTTT. Its protein product is CASSLARTTNSPLHF.

This clonotype showed up just a few times. The genes are TRBV12-3 or TRBV12-4 and TRBJ1-1; D call uncertain. The CDR3 contains 13 residues. V was pared by 6 bases and J by 0 bases, with 8 bases between. The CDR3, as DNA: TGTGCCAGCAGGACCTCTTTGAACACTGAAGCTTTCTTT. It yields the protein CASRTSLNTEAFF.